The 5 T cell receptor beta chains reported below all come from one sample, sequenced in a study of cytomegalovirus exposure and HLA in healthy donors (dated by TCRdb to about 2017). Preparation of the library involved the immunoSEQ multiplex PCR assay. For the multiplex PCR, a mixture combining 60 forward primers for TCR Vbeta segments and 13 reverse primers for TCR Jbeta segments was used. TCRdb re-hosts the immuneACCESS table, in-frame sequences only. Its copies lack some clones; in the studies checked, an unresolved V gene accounts for under half of them, and the cause for the rest is not known. This sample has some 130,000 clones in its table, and 60% to 75% of those were observed once. The ten largest clones represent 1.5% to 2% of the sample. The material sequenced was PBMCs. All receptors derive from a human donor in good health.

Of note for this clone: The junction does not match germline at one end; this may be a read error. V usage is TRBV5-1 and J usage is TRBJ1-1; D is unresolved. Germline V lookup: CDR1 SGHRS, CDR2 YFSETQ. This CDR3 has 13 amino acids. DNA of the CDR3: TGCGCCAGCAGCTTGTCAGGAAACACTGAAGATTTCTTT. This sequence encodes CASSLSGNTEDFF.

The chain carries TRBV18 and TRBJ2-5; D is uncertain. Germline-derived CDR1 and CDR2 are KGHSH and LQKENI. CDR3 length: 13 residues. The V gene lost 5 bases and the J gene lost 5 bases, with 12 bases spanning the gap. In DNA form, the CDR3 reads TGTGCCAGCTCAGCGTCCGCCATGGAGACCCAGTACTTC. Translated: CASSASAMETQYF.

The chain employs TRBV28 and TRBJ2-3, with 9 positions matching TRBD1. V lost 3 bases to trimming and J lost 4 bases; unmatched junction nucleotides: 14. The CDR3 covers 18 residues. The V gene's germline CDR1 is MDHEN and CDR2 SYDVKM. CDR3 residues: CASSFGEPSTGGSDTQYF. The CDR3 DNA is TGTGCCAGCAGTTTTGGAGAACCATCGACAGGGGGTTCAGATACGCAGTATTTT.

This clone appeared once. One junction end does not reproduce the germline sequence, and a read error may be involved. The chain uses TRBV15 and TRBJ2-3; D gene ambiguous. Germline V gene sequence: CDR1 LNHNV, CDR2 YYDKDF (reference sequence). CDR3 size: 12 residues. CDR3 in amino acids: CATSPVTNTQYF. CDR3 sequence (DNA): TGTGCCACCAGCCCCGTCACAAATACGCAGTATTTT.

The genes are TRBV29-1 and TRBJ2-2; TRBD1 matches 7 bases. After removal of 4 bases from V and 6 bases from J, the junction contained 5 bases not matched to a gene. The germline V gene has CDR1 SQVTM and CDR2 ANQGSEA. The CDR3 is 13 amino acids. The CDR3 nucleotides read TGCAGCGTTGGATTGACAGGGCCCGGGGAGCTGTTTTTT. Protein product: CSVGLTGPGELFF.